The count of the clone carrying this TCR beta chain is one. Its target is not known. The data are from a study of PD-1 blockade in mismatch repair-deficient tumors. Study observations and caveats: Rapid post-treatment expansion, then contraction, generally preceding radiologic response, marked tumor-resident clones.

Every patient had mismatch repair deficiency by PCR or immunohistochemistry. V shed 2 bases and J 8 bases; nucleotides not matched to a gene: 5. The CDR3 covers 14 residues. In germline, CDR1 is PRHDT, CDR2 FYEKMQ (reference sequence). The table came from immunoSEQ multiplex PCR; TCRdb's copy has only in-frame clones and leaves some out. The repertoire includes some 100,000 clones, about 79% of them detected once, and around 6.5% sits in the top ten. V gene TRBV13 combines with J gene TRBJ2-1; 8 bases are a match to TRBD2. This receptor was taken from an adult with mismatch repair-deficient cancer. This specimen was peripheral blood, taken approximately 35 weeks after starting pembrolizumab. The CDR3 sequence is CASSLTGTRDEQFF. The CDR3 DNA reads TGTGCCAGCAGCTTAACCGGGACTAGGGATGAGCAGTTCTTC.